This TCR beta chain was sequenced during a study of shared clonotypes between healthy human individuals. The study's findings and limits: Few donors limited the genetic and exposure-history diversity represented.

On this clone itself: Its target is unknown.

The CDR3 loop spans 15 amino acids. Germline-derived CDR1 and CDR2 are KGHSH and LQKENI. V gave up 0 bases and J gave up 4 bases, with 10 bases separating them. A deep-level run was used for the assay. DNA at approximately 200 ng, tens of thousands of T cell genomes, went into sorted-subset replicate PCRs. Sequencing was performed with immunoSEQ multiplex PCR; in TCRdb, only in-frame clones are kept and a portion is missing. The sample includes 1,400,000 or so clones, approximately 98.5% seen only once; the top ten take 0.36%. This sequence joins TRBV18 and TRBJ1-3, with no clear D. The specimen sequenced was naive CD4+ T cells sorted from blood. As for subset: CD45RA+ positively selected. The source of this sequence is a man aged 30 to 45 in good health. The chain's CDR3 is CASSPPGGVGNTIYF. Written as DNA, the CDR3 is TGTGCCAGCTCACCACCGGGCGGGGTAGGAAACACCATATATTTT.